This is a list of T cell receptor beta chains from one sample in a study of blood T cell repertoires in COVID-19. Generated by immunoSEQ multiplex PCR, the TCRdb table keeps only in-frame clones and is missing some. Among 100,000 to 150,000 clones listed, around 90% were seen once. The specimen was peripheral blood. The receptors derive from a man aged 50 to 60 with COVID-19, enrolled during active disease. CDR3s include the opening cysteine and the closing phenylalanine or tryptophan. A D gene is named only where the DNA matches it firmly. Where a row states a size, it is once, few, many or the class of an expanded clone; other rows omit it.

CDR3aa	CDR3nt	v_gene	j_gene	abundance	d_gene
CATLGQSYEQYF	TGTGCCACCCTCGGACAGTCCTACGAGCAGTACTTC	TRBV28	TRBJ2-7	-	-
CASSVGASGFYNEQFF	TGTGCCAGCAGCGTAGGGGCTAGCGGGTTTTACAATGAGCAGTTCTTC	TRBV9	TRBJ2-1	once	TRBD2
CASPKRTGQENTGELFF	TGTGCCAGTCCTAAAAGAACCGGACAGGAGAACACCGGGGAGCTGTTTTTT	TRBV21-1	TRBJ2-2	few	-
CATSDFTSGGNNEQFF	TGTGCCACCAGTGATTTTACTAGCGGGGGAAACAATGAGCAGTTCTTC	TRBV24-1	TRBJ2-1	-	TRBD2
CASTSRKTFKNIQYF	TGTGCCAGCACCTCTCGCAAGACTTTCAAAAACATTCAGTACTTC	TRBV21-1	TRBJ2-4	-	-
CASSFRTSPTGELFF	TGTGCCAGCAGTTTCCGGACTAGCCCCACCGGGGAGCTGTTTTTT	TRBV27	TRBJ2-2	-	TRBD2
CASSIGGSGYTF	TGTGCCAGTAGTATAGGGGGCTCTGGCTACACCTTC	TRBV19	TRBJ1-2	-	-
CASSVSTGGGQPQHF	TGTGCCAGCAGCGTATCCACAGGGGGCGGACAGCCCCAGCATTTT	TRBV2	TRBJ1-5	-	TRBD1
CASSSARWGQPLHF	TGTGCCAGCAGCTCCGCCCGTTGGGGACAACCCCTCCACTTT	TRBV5-5	TRBJ1-6	-	-
CASSLEQYNTEAFF	TGTGCCAGCAGCTTGGAACAATACAACACTGAAGCTTTCTTT	TRBV5-4	TRBJ1-1	-	-
CASSPRSSGDTGELFF	TGTGCCAGCTCACCACGGAGTAGCGGGGACACCGGGGAGCTGTTTTTT	TRBV18	TRBJ2-2	-	TRBD2
CASSASLEGYTF	TGTGCCAGCAGTGCCTCCCTTGAGGGCTACACCTTC	TRBV28	TRBJ1-2	once	-
CASSPGSGSGPDTQYF	TGTGCCAGCTCACCAGGTAGCGGGAGTGGGCCAGATACGCAGTATTTT	TRBV18	TRBJ2-3	-	TRBD2
CSVLRTGDHSNEKLFF	TGCAGCGTTTTGAGGACAGGGGATCACTCTAATGAAAAACTGTTTTTT	TRBV29-1	TRBJ1-4	-	TRBD1
CAIGRPGRAEQYF	TGTGCCATCGGGCGACCTGGGCGGGCCGAGCAGTACTTC	TRBV10-3	TRBJ2-7	-	-
CASRKEGEDRGRKKLFF	TGTGCCAGCAGGAAAGAAGGGGAAGACAGGGGGCGGAAAAAACTGTTTTTT	TRBV21-1	TRBJ1-4	-	-
CASSAPGGTQYF	TGTGCCAGCAGCGCCCCCGGGGGAACCCAGTACTTC	TRBV5-4	TRBJ2-5	-	-
CASRPRTGYGYTF	TGTGCCAGTAGGCCGCGGACTGGCTATGGCTACACCTTC	TRBV19	TRBJ1-2	once	-
CASSVELWGAYNEQFF	TGTGCCAGCAGCGTAGAATTGTGGGGGGCCTACAATGAGCAGTTCTTC	TRBV9	TRBJ2-1	-	-
CASSYLGTTYEQYF	TGTGCCAGCAGTTACCTTGGGACTACCTACGAGCAGTACTTC	TRBV6-6	TRBJ2-7	-	TRBD2
CASSGGTAGNTIYF	TGCGCCAGCAGCGGGGGGACGGCTGGAAACACCATATATTTT	TRBV5-1	TRBJ1-3	-	-
CASSLGRGGSQPQHF	TGTGCCAGCAGCTTAGGGCGGGGTGGTAGTCAGCCCCAGCATTTT	TRBV13	TRBJ1-5	-	-
CASSSIAGAMNTQYF	TGTGCCAGCAGTTCAATAGCGGGAGCGATGAATACGCAGTATTTT	TRBV6-5	TRBJ2-3	-	TRBD2
CAIRTESSYEQYF	TGTGCCATTCGGACAGAGAGCTCCTACGAGCAGTACTTC	TRBV10-3	TRBJ2-7	-	-
CASSPSPPGTGGGSPLHF	TGTGCCAGCTCACCCTCACCCCCCGGGACAGGGGGCGGGTCACCCCTCCACTTT	TRBV18	TRBJ1-6	-	TRBD1
CATSDFGAGDTQYF	TGTGCCACCAGTGATTTTGGGGCCGGGGATACGCAGTATTTT	TRBV24-1	TRBJ2-3	-	-
CASSLRTGEYEQYF	TGTGCCAGCAGCTTGAGGACAGGGGAGTACGAGCAGTACTTC	TRBV5-6	TRBJ2-7	-	TRBD1
CASSLEEGGYSNQPQHF	TGTGCCAGCAGTTTAGAAGAGGGTGGTTATAGCAATCAGCCCCAGCATTTT	TRBV28	TRBJ1-5	-	-
CSVQGQENTEAFF	TGCAGCGTTCAGGGACAGGAGAACACTGAAGCTTTCTTT	TRBV29-1	TRBJ1-1	-	TRBD1
CASSPPGQEYQPQHF	TGTGCCAGCTCACCACCGGGACAGGAATATCAGCCCCAGCATTTT	TRBV18	TRBJ1-5	-	TRBD1
CASSFFPGGETQYF	TGCGCCAGCAGCTTTTTCCCGGGAGGGGAGACCCAGTACTTC	TRBV5-1	TRBJ2-5	-	TRBD2
CASSAYRGTQGTDTQYF	TGTGCCAGCAGCGCGTACCGCGGGACCCAAGGCACAGATACGCAGTATTTT	TRBV9	TRBJ2-3	-	-
CASGIAGTASNEQFF	TGTGCCAGCGGGATAGCGGGAACGGCGAGCAATGAGCAGTTCTTC	TRBV9	TRBJ2-1	-	TRBD2
CAISAPSGSGTGELFF	TGTGCCATCAGTGCCCCTAGCGGGAGCGGCACCGGGGAGCTGTTTTTT	TRBV10-3	TRBJ2-2	-	TRBD2
CASSSRDTISNYGYTF	TGTGCCAGCAGCTCGAGGGACACGATTTCTAACTATGGCTACACCTTC	TRBV13	TRBJ1-2	-	-
CASSQDKINTIYF	TGTGCCAGCAGCCAAGATAAAATAAACACCATATATTTT	TRBV3-1/TRBV3-2	TRBJ1-3	-	-
CASSYDSRGETQYF	TGTGCCAGCAGTTACGATAGCCGGGGAGAGACCCAGTACTTC	TRBV6-6	TRBJ2-5	-	-
CASSPLGTGGDSYNEQFF	TGTGCCAGCAGCCCCCTCGGGACAGGGGGCGACTCCTACAATGAGCAGTTCTTC	TRBV7-9	TRBJ2-1	-	TRBD1
CASSEGYYYNEQFF	TGTGCCAGCAGCGAAGGTTACTACTACAATGAGCAGTTCTTC	TRBV3-1/TRBV3-2	TRBJ2-1	-	-
CASSPGDSWNEKLFF	TGTGCCAGCAGCCCCGGGGACAGTTGGAATGAAAAACTGTTTTTT	TRBV3-1/TRBV3-2	TRBJ1-4	once	TRBD1
CASSHLNSFANTGELFF	TGTGCCAGCAGCCATCTTAACAGCTTCGCGAACACCGGGGAGCTGTTTTTT	TRBV3-1/TRBV3-2	TRBJ2-2	-	-